This T cell receptor (beta chain) was identified during a study of blood T cell repertoires in COVID-19. Study summary: T cells, B-cell-depleted T cells, or PBMCs provided the cDNA or gDNA that served as material.

Germline CDR1 KGHSH, CDR2 LQKENI. The CDR3 runs 12 residues. Under the authors' procedure: Amplifying reference gene primers gave estimates of nucleated cell counts. Sequencing used immunoSEQ multiplex PCR; TCRdb keeps in-frame clones, though not all of them. D and trimming were read from the DNA, whereas the V and J calls and clone size are those reported in that table. The sample contains more than 95,000 clones, around 63% of which appear only once. The specimen was peripheral blood. The J gene is TRBJ1-2, the V gene TRBV18; no clear D gene. This TCR came from a woman aged 70-85 years with acute or convalescent COVID-19. The CDR3 DNA follows: TGTGCAGCAGGCCAGGCCAACTATGGCTACACCTTC. It codes for CAAGQANYGYTF.